The rows below give T cell receptor beta chains drawn from one sample of a study of cytomegalovirus exposure and HLA in healthy donors. The method was immunoSEQ multiplex PCR; TCRdb's version includes in-frame clones alone and lacks a portion of them. The sample gives some 120,000 clones, 80% of which show up once; 1.2% is in the top ten. Sequencing was done on a sample of PBMCs. These receptors came from a female donor in good health and CMV-seronegative. CDR3s include the opening cysteine and the closing phenylalanine or tryptophan. A D gene is named only where the DNA matches it firmly. The size entry is marked missing in some rows and otherwise reads once, few, many or a size class.

clone_size	d_call	j_call	v_call	cdr3_aa	cdr3_nt
NA	NA	TRBJ2-7	TRBV11-2	CASSLDSYEQYF	TGTGCCAGCAGCTTAGATAGCTACGAGCAGTACTTC
NA	NA	TRBJ2-7	TRBV5-1	CASSPREVGTPYEQYF	TGCGCCAGCAGCCCCCGCGAAGTTGGGACTCCATACGAGCAGTACTTC
NA	TRBD1	TRBJ2-7	TRBV6-5	CASSNPTGGRQYF	TGTGCCAGCAGTAACCCGACAGGGGGTCGGCAGTACTTC
once	TRBD1	TRBJ1-1	TRBV5-6	CASSLRGRWVNTEAFF	TGTGCCAGCAGCTTGAGGGGGCGCTGGGTGAACACTGAAGCTTTCTTT
NA	NA	TRBJ2-2	TRBV2	CASSEDRVPTGELFF	TGTGCCAGCAGTGAAGACCGGGTCCCAACCGGGGAGCTGTTTTTT
NA	NA	TRBJ2-2	TRBV28	CASSLPKISGIAGELFF	TGTGCCAGCAGTTTACCGAAGATTTCAGGGATCGCCGGGGAGCTGTTTTTT
NA	NA	TRBJ2-5	TRBV6-5	CASMQGGETQYF	TGTGCCAGCATGCAGGGGGGAGAGACCCAGTACTTC
NA	NA	TRBJ2-3	TRBV7-9	CASSLELPTDTQYF	TGTGCCAGCAGCTTAGAGCTACCCACAGATACGCAGTATTTT
few	NA	TRBJ1-6	TRBV14	CASSPTGSDSPLHF	TGTGCCAGCAGCCCGACAGGTAGCGATTCACCCCTCCACTTT
NA	TRBD2	TRBJ2-1	TRBV9	CASSVGAGGGVNEQFF	TGTGCCAGCAGCGTAGGGGCGGGGGGGGGAGTCAATGAGCAGTTCTTC
NA	TRBD2	TRBJ2-7	TRBV5-5	CASTRILLAGGEQYF	TGTGCCAGCACTCGGATTCTTTTAGCGGGAGGCGAGCAGTACTTC
NA	NA	TRBJ2-3	TRBV11-3	CASSVDTSSTDTQYF	TGTGCCAGCAGCGTGGACACCTCTAGCACAGATACGCAGTATTTT
once	TRBD2	TRBJ2-1	TRBV5-1	CASSLLGGDYNEQFF	TGCGCCAGCAGCTTATTGGGGGGGGACTACAATGAGCAGTTCTTC
NA	NA	TRBJ2-1	TRBV6-1	CASSSYRNEQFF	TGTGCCAGCAGCTCTTACAGGAATGAGCAGTTCTTC
NA	TRBD2	TRBJ2-5	TRBV12-5	CASGLPTGWRGGQGTQYF	TGTGCTAGTGGTTTGCCGACCGGCTGGCGGGGGGGCCAAGGGACCCAGTACTTC
NA	TRBD1	TRBJ2-2	TRBV7-9	CSSSLVSGGSGELFF	TGTTCCAGCAGCTTAGTTTCAGGGGGTTCCGGGGAGCTGTTTTTT
NA	NA	TRBJ2-5	TRBV2	CASSSDLEETQYF	TGTGCCAGCAGTTCAGACTTAGAAGAGACCCAGTACTTC
few	NA	TRBJ2-5	TRBV5-1	CASSLGLQETQYF	TGCGCCAGCAGCCTGGGGCTGCAAGAGACCCAGTACTTC
NA	NA	TRBJ2-1	TRBV5-4	CASSLVATRDEQFF	TGTGCCAGCAGCTTGGTGGCCACTAGGGATGAGCAGTTCTTC
few	NA	TRBJ2-4	TRBV9	CASSELSLAGIQYF	TGTGCCAGCAGCGAACTAAGCCTTGCCGGCATTCAGTACTTC
NA	NA	TRBJ1-5	TRBV2	CASSEGGDGGDNQPQHF	TGTGCCAGCAGTGAGGGGGGTGACGGCGGCGATAATCAGCCCCAGCATTTT
NA	NA	TRBJ2-7	TRBV5-4	CASSFAGASGEQYF	TGTGCCAGCAGCTTTGCAGGGGCTTCGGGCGAGCAGTACTTC
NA	NA	TRBJ2-7	TRBV11-2	CASGPSRLEQYF	TGTGCCAGCGGCCCGTCACGACTGGAGCAGTACTTC